This passage covers 22 T cell receptor beta chains from one sample sequenced in a study of cytomegalovirus exposure and HLA in healthy donors. The data were produced by immunoSEQ multiplex PCR, yet TCRdb's version contains in-frame clones alone and is incomplete. The sample lists 150,000 to 200,000 clones; approximately 87% were seen once. Sample: PBMCs. These receptor sequences come from a woman aged 30 to 39 in good health and CMV-seronegative.

The V gene is TRBV5-6, the J gene TRBJ1-1; TRBD1 agrees at 9 bases. Germline values: CDR1 SGHDT, CDR2 YYEEEE. The V segment lost 3 bases and the J segment 7 bases; nucleotides outside the gene matches: 10. The CDR3 runs 15 residues. The CDR3 nucleotides are TGTGCCAGCAGCTCACCGGGACAGGGCGGGGATGAAGCTTTCTTT. It specifies CASSSPGQGGDEAFF. Based on the CDR3 plus reference TRBV5-6 and TRBJ1-1, the full variable domain is DAGVTQSPTHLIKTRGQQVTLRCSPKSGHDTVSWYQQALGQGPQFIFQYYEEEERQRGNFPDRFSGHQFPNYSSELNVNALLLGDSALYLCASSSPGQGGDEAFFGQGTRLTVV.

This clone was found a few times. The chain recombines TRBV27 with TRBJ2-7, with D perhaps TRBD1 (5 bases). The CDR3 has 13 amino acids. CDR1 and CDR2 (germline): MNHEY, SMNVEV (reference sequence). Deletions cut 6 bases from V and 2 bases from J, with 11 bases between. The CDR3 DNA follows: TGTGCCAGCAGCACGGACACCACCTACGAGCAGTACTTC. It codes for CASSTDTTYEQYF.

The chain uses TRBV5-1 and TRBJ1-2; 9 bases are shared with TRBD1. CDR3 length: 14 amino acids. Germline values: CDR1 SGHRS, CDR2 YFSETQ. With 0 bases clipped from V and 6 bases from J, the junction kept 3 bases outside the gene matches. The CDR3 DNA sequence: TGCGCCAGCAGCTTGGCCACAGGGGGCCATGGCTACACCTTC. Its translation is CASSLATGGHGYTF.

The chain employs TRBV29-1 and TRBJ2-2; TRBD2 agrees at 10 bases. Germline CDR1 SQVTM, CDR2 ANQGSEA. V gave up 7 bases and J gave up 6 bases; unmatched junction bases: 14. The length of the CDR3 is 16 residues. The DNA for the CDR3 is TGCAGCGGGGTGGCTAGCGGGGGAACCTCCGCCGGGGAGCTGTTTTTT. Translated, it gives CSGVASGGTSAGELFF.

This rearrangement joins TRBV4-2 to TRBJ1-2; D possibly corresponds to TRBD1 (5 bases). V was cut by 0 bases and J by 1 base, with 9 bases left in between. Germline V gives CDR1 LGHNA, CDR2 YNFKEQ. CDR3 length: 15 amino acids. The CDR3 is CASSQERGFNYGYTF. CDR3 sequence (DNA): TGTGCCAGCAGCCAAGAAAGGGGTTTTAACTATGGCTACACCTTC.

The chain links TRBV6-5 to TRBJ1-5, with TRBD1 identical over 7 bases. The length of the CDR3 is 14 residues. The trim removed 6 bases at V and 9 bases at J, leaving 11 bases unmatched. The germline V gene has CDR1 MNHEY and CDR2 SVGAGI. CDR3 region: CASSQTGDLLPQHF. In DNA form, the CDR3 reads TGTGCCAGCAGCCAAACAGGGGACCTTTTGCCCCAGCATTTT.

The rearrangement links TRBV6-5 to TRBJ1-3, with a possible D match to TRBD1 (6 bases). The V gene's germline CDR1 is MNHEY and CDR2 SVGAGI. V lost 7 bases and J lost 2, with 9 bases in between. The CDR3 has 13 residues. The CDR3 loop reads CASMRDTGNTIYF. CDR3 nucleotide sequence: TGTGCCAGCATGAGGGACACTGGAAACACCATATATTTT.

The chain links TRBV10-1 to TRBJ2-3; 7 nucleotides match TRBD2. The CDR3 has 16 residues. V gave up 2 bases and J gave up 5 bases; unmatched junction bases: 10. From germline, CDR1 is WNHNN and CDR2 SYGVQD (reference sequence). CDR3 loop: CASSESSAGDRDTQYF. The CDR3 bases are TGCGCCAGCAGTGAGAGTTCGGCGGGGGACCGAGATACGCAGTATTTT.

This clone was seen a handful of times. The chain couples TRBV11-2 to TRBJ1-2; TRBD1 agrees at 8 bases. CDR3 size: 15 residues. V dropped 3 bases and J dropped 8; count of bases not matched to a gene: 11. Looked up from germline, CDR1 is SGHAT and CDR2 is FQNNGV. CDR3 in amino acids: CASSFFDRGAGGYTF. For the CDR3, the DNA is TGTGCCAGCAGCTTTTTCGACAGGGGAGCGGGAGGCTACACCTTC. The variable domain in full, with the rest retrieved from reference TRBV11-2 and TRBJ1-2, is EAGVAQSPRYKIIEKRQSVAFWCNPISGHATLYWYQQILGQGPKLLIQFQNNGVVDDSQLPKDRFSAERLKGVDSTLKIQPAKLEDSAVYLCASSFFDRGAGGYTFGSGTRLTVV.

The CDR3 DNA reads TGTGCCAGCGGCCCCACCTACGAGCAGTACTTC. It yields the protein CASGPTYEQYF. V usage is TRBV27 and J usage is TRBJ2-7; D remains ambiguous. The CDR3 covers 11 residues. Between the trimmed V and J ends, which lost 8 bases and 2 bases, there was a span of 7 bases. Germline V lookup: CDR1 MNHEY, CDR2 SMNVEV (reference sequence).

J is TRBJ2-7 and V is TRBV5-1; 8 bases line up with TRBD2. Germline CDR1 and CDR2: SGHRS and YFSETQ. V was pared by 3 bases and J by 2 bases, with 10 bases of the junction left unmatched. The CDR3 is made up of 16 amino acids. DNA of the CDR3: TGCGCCAGCAGCTCCGACCCCGGGACTAGTGCCTACGAGCAGTACTTC. It encodes CASSSDPGTSAYEQYF.

This clone was recorded only once. The chain recombines TRBV4-1 with TRBJ2-3; possible D gene TRBD1, 5 bases. This CDR3 is 21 amino acids long. The V end was cut by 1 base, the J end by 0 bases, with 26 bases between. Germline CDR1 is MGHRA and CDR2 is YSYEKL. CDR3 loop: CASSQVSTTGFQGSSTDTQYF. In DNA, the CDR3 is TGCGCCAGCAGCCAAGTTTCAACAACAGGTTTCCAAGGCAGTAGCACAGATACGCAGTATTTT.

This clone has more than one count but fewer than ten. The V call is TRBV18, the J call TRBJ2-7, with 8 bases matching TRBD2. The V segment lost 8 bases and the J segment 5 bases; nucleotides outside the gene matches: 17. CDR1 and CDR2 (germline): KGHSH, LQKENI. The CDR3 is 16 residues long. The CDR3 DNA sequence: TGTGCCAGCCATCCTCTGGGCGGGGGGCCGCGGCACGAGCAGTACTTC. This sequence encodes CASHPLGGGPRHEQYF.

The chain is built from TRBV2 and TRBJ2-1; D is undetermined. V was cut by 3 bases and J by 10 bases, with 10 bases left in between. Looked up from germline, CDR1 is SNHLY and CDR2 is FYNNEI. CDR3 length: 12 residues. CDR3 DNA sequence: TGTGCCAGCAGTGAGGTAGCTTCGGAGCAGTTCTTC. Amino acid sequence: CASSEVASEQFF.

CDR3 in amino acids: CSVKTETSTDTQYF. In DNA, the CDR3 is TGCAGCGTCAAAACGGAGACTAGCACAGATACGCAGTATTTT. The V and J genes are TRBV29-1 and TRBJ2-3; D unclear. This CDR3 has 14 residues. Germline-derived CDR1 and CDR2 are SQVTM and ANQGSEA. Trimming cost V 6 bases and J 0 bases, with 13 bases left between them.

The count of this clone is one. CDR3 DNA: TGTGCCAGCAGCGTTGGAGGTTGGGAGACCCAGTACTTC. This codes for CASSVGGWETQYF. The rearrangement uses TRBV9 and TRBJ2-5; the D gene is possibly TRBD2 (5 bases). Germline lookup yields CDR1 SGDLS and CDR2 YYNGEE. CDR3 length: 13 amino acids. Trimming removed 2 bases at V and 5 bases at J, with 10 bases between.

The J gene is TRBJ2-7, the V gene TRBV6-5, with 8 nucleotides matching TRBD2. The CDR3 loop spans 14 amino acids. The germline V gene encodes CDR1 MNHEY and CDR2 SVGAGI. V gave up 4 bases and J gave up 5 bases; unmatched junction bases: 7. CDR3 loop: CASSSGGAHDEQYF. DNA for the CDR3: TGTGCCAGCAGTTCCGGGGGGGCCCACGACGAGCAGTACTTC.

The CDR3 region is CASSTQGAGYGYTF. The CDR3 bases are TGCGCCAGCAGCACCCAGGGGGCGGGCTATGGCTACACCTTC. The chain is built from TRBV5-1 and TRBJ1-2; 8 nucleotides line up with TRBD1. The V gene's germline CDR1 is SGHRS and CDR2 YFSETQ. Trimming cost V 4 bases and J 4 bases; bases outside gene matches: 6. This CDR3 comprises 14 residues.

The chain is built from TRBV5-3 and TRBJ2-1, with 9 bases aligning to TRBD1. TRBV5-3 is labeled an ORF, and its function is uncertain. V shed 4 bases, J shed 7 bases, and the junction held 12 bases outside the gene matches. The CDR3 is 16 residues long. The CDR3 nucleotides are TGTGCCAGAAGCGGAACCGGGACAGGGAGAATTAATGAGCAGTTCTTC. It encodes CARSGTGTGRINEQFF.

This clone came up a few times. V and J are TRBV6-5 and TRBJ2-7, with D possibly TRBD2 on 6 matching bases. Looked up from germline, CDR1 is MNHEY and CDR2 is SVGAGI. There are 14 residues in the CDR3. The V gene lost 2 bases and the J gene lost 0 bases, with 8 bases spanning the gap. CDR3 coding DNA: TGTGCCAGCAGTTACGTGGGGGGCTCCTACGAGCAGTACTTC. Protein: CASSYVGGSYEQYF.

This sequence joins TRBV7-9 and TRBJ1-2; D is ambiguous. Trimming took 1 base from V and 3 from J, leaving 6 bases between them. The CDR3 sequence is 13 residues long. Germline lookup yields CDR1 SEHNR and CDR2 FQNEAQ (reference sequence). The CDR3 is CASSLGTDYGYTF. CDR3 DNA: TGTGCCAGCAGCTTAGGTACAGACTATGGCTACACCTTC.

The chain links TRBV5-1 to TRBJ2-7; 7 bases agree with TRBD2. V gave up 3 bases and J gave up 4 bases; unmatched junction bases: 10. CDR1 is SGHRS, CDR2 YFSETQ, per germline. The length of the CDR3 is 15 residues. The DNA of the CDR3 is TGCGCCAGCAGCTCCCACCCCTCGGGGGGTTACGAGCAGTACTTC. As protein: CASSSHPSGGYEQYF.